Here is one T cell receptor (beta chain) with its context. This CDR3 is built from 15 residues. The germline CDR1 and CDR2 sequences are MRHNA and SNTAGT. After removal of 8 bases from V and 6 bases from J, the junction contained 12 bases not matched to a gene. This sample was included in a study of blood T cell repertoires in COVID-19. Study information: Italy, Spain and the United States were the sources of the convalescent and acute COVID-19 samples.

Clones were read by immunoSEQ multiplex PCR, and TCRdb kept only the in-frame ones, dropping some. The sample records roughly 240,000 clones, roughly 86% being singletons. V is TRBV6-4 and J is TRBJ2-2; 7 positions agree with TRBD2. The specimen was peripheral blood. The TCR sequence derives from a young man with active or convalescent COVID-19. The CDR3 DNA reads as TGTGCCAGCGCTCCGGGAGGAGGGAGCGCCGGGGAGCTGTTTTTT. Its protein product is CASAPGGGSAGELFF.